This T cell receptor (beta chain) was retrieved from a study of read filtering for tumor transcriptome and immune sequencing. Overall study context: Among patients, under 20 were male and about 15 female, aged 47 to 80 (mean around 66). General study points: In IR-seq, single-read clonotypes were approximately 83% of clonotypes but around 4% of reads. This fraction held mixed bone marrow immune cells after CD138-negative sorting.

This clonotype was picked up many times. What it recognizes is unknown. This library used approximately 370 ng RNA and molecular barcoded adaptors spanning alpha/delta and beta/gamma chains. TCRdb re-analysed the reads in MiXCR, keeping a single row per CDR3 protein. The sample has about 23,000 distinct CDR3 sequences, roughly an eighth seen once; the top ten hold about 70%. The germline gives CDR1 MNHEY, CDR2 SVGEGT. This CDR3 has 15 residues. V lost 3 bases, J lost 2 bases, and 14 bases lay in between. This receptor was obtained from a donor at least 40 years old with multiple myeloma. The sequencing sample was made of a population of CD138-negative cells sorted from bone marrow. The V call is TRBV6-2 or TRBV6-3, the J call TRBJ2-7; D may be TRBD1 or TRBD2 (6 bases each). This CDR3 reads CASSYNSGAAYEQYF. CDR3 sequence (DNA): TGTGCCAGCAGTTATAATTCGGGGGCCGCCTACGAGCAGTACTTC.